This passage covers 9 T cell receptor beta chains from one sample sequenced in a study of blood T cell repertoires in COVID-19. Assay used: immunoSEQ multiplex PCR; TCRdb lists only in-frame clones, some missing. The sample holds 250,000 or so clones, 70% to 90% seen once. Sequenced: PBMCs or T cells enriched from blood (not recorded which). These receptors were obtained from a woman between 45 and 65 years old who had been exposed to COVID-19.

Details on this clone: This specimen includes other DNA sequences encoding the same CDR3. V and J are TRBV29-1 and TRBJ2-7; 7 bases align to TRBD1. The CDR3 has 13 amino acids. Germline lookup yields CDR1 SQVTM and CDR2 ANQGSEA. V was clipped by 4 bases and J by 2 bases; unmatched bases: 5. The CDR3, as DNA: TGCAGCGTTGGCGGTCAGGGGGCCTACGAGCAGTACTTC. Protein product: CSVGGQGAYEQYF.

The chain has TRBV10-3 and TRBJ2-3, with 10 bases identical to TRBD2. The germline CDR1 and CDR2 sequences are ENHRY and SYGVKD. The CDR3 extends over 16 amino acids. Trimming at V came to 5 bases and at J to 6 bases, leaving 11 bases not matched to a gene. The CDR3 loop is CAISSLAGARTDTQYF. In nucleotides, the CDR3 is TGTGCCATCAGTTCTCTAGCGGGGGCACGGACTGATACGCAGTATTTT.

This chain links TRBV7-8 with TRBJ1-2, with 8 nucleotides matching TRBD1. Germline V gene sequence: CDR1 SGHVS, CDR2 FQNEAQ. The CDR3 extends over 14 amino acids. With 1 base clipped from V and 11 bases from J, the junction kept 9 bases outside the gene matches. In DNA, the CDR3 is TGTGCCAGCAGCTTAGGGGACAGGAAGGTGGGGTACACCTTC. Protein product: CASSLGDRKVGYTF.

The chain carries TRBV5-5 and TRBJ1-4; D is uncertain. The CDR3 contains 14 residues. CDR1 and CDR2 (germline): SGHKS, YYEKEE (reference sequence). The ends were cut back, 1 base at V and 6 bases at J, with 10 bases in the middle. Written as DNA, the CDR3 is TGTGCCAGCAGCTTGTACCCGAGGGATGAAAAACTGTTTTTT. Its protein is CASSLYPRDEKLFF.

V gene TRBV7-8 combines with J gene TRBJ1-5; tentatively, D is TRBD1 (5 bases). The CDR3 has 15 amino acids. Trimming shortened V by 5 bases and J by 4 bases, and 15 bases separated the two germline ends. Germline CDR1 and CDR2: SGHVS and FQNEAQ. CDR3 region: CASSQPNPGNQPQHF. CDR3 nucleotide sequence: TGTGCCAGCAGCCAACCGAACCCAGGGAATCAGCCCCAGCATTTT.

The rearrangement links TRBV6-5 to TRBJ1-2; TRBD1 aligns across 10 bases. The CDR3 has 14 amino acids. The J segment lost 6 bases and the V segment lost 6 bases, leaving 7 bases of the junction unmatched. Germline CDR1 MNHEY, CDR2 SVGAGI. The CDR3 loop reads CASSTTGGGDGYTF. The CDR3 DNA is TGTGCCAGCAGCACGACAGGGGGCGGAGATGGCTACACCTTC.

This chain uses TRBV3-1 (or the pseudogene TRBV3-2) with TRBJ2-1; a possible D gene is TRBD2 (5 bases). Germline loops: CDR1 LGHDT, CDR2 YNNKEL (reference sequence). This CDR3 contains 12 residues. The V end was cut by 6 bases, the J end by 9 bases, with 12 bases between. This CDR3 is CASSLAGGEQFF. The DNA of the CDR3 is TGTGCCAGCAGTCTCGCGGGTGGTGAGCAGTTCTTC.

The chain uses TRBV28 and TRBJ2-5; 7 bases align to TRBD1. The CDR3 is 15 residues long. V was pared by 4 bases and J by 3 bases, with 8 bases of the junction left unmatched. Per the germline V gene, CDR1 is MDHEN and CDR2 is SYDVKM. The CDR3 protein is CASSSRQGREETQYF. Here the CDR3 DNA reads TGTGCCAGCAGTTCCCGACAGGGAAGGGAAGAGACCCAGTACTTC.

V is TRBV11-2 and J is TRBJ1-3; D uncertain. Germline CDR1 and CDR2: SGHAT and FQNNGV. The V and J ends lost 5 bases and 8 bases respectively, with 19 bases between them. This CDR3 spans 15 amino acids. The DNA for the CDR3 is TGTGCCAGCAGCGGGCGGGTTGCGAACAGAGACACCATATATTTT. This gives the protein CASSGRVANRDTIYF.